The following is a T cell receptor beta chain sequence with its context. Original data processing: Counts of nucleated cells, estimated from reference gene primer amplification, were obtained. Assay: immunoSEQ multiplex PCR; the TCRdb copy retains only in-frame clones and omits some. V, J and clone size reflect that table, while D and trimming were determined from the DNA. The table shows 490,000 or so clones, with roughly nine tenths occurring only once. The sample originates from a study of blood T cell repertoires in COVID-19. Study at large: The cDNA or gDNA used as material had been derived from T cells, B-cell-depleted T cells, or PBMCs.

The CDR3 covers 15 residues. From germline, CDR1 is SGHAT and CDR2 FQNNGV. The V gene lost 3 bases and the J gene lost 0 bases, with 11 bases spanning the gap. The chain carries TRBV11-2 and TRBJ1-1, with D unclear. This clonotype was sampled from a woman in her sixties or seventies who had recovered from COVID-19. Sequenced sample: PBMCs or T cells enriched from blood (not recorded which). The CDR3 region is CASSLDGLLNTEAFF. For the CDR3, the DNA is TGTGCCAGCAGCTTGGACGGACTGTTGAACACTGAAGCTTTCTTT. Looking up the rest from reference TRBV11-2 and TRBJ1-1 gives the full variable domain: EAGVAQSPRYKIIEKRQSVAFWCNPISGHATLYWYQQILGQGPKLLIQFQNNGVVDDSQLPKDRFSAERLKGVDSTLKIQPAKLEDSAVYLCASSLDGLLNTEAFFGQGTRLTVV.